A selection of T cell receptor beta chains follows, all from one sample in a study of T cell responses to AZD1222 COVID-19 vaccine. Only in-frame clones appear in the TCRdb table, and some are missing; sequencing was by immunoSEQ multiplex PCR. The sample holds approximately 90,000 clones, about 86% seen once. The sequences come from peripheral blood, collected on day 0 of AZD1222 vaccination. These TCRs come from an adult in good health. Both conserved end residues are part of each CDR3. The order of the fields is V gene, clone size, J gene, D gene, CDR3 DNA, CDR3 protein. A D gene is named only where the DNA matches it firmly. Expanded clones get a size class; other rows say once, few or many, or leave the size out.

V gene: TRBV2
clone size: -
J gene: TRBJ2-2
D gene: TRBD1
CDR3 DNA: TGTGCCAGCAGCGAAGGACAGGGTAACACCGGGGAGCTGTTTTTT
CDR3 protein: CASSEGQGNTGELFF

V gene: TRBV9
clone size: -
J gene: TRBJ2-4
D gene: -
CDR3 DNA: TGTGCCAGCAGCGTTGCCCCCGCGGTTGACAAAAACATTCAGTACTTC
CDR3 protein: CASSVAPAVDKNIQYF

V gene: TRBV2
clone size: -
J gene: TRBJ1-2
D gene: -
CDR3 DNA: TGTGCCAGCAGTCCCCGGGCCGGCTACACCTTC
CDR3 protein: CASSPRAGYTF

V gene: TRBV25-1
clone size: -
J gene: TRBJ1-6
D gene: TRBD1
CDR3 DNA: TGTGCCAGCAGTGCAGGGACAGGGGGTAATTCACCCCTCCACTTT
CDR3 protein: CASSAGTGGNSPLHF

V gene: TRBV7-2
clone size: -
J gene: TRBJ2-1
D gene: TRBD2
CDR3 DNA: TGTGCCAGCAGCCCTAATGCCCCCGGCGGGGGTGCCTACAATGAGCAGTTCTTC
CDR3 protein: CASSPNAPGGGAYNEQFF

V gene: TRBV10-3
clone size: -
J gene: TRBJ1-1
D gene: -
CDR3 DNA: TGTGCCATCAGTGTAATGCCAGGGATGAACACTGAAGCTTTCTTT
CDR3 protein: CAISVMPGMNTEAFF

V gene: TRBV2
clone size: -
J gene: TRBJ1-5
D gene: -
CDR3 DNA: TGTGCCAGCACTACAGGACAGCTTAGCAATCAGCCCCAGCATTTT
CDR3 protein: CASTTGQLSNQPQHF

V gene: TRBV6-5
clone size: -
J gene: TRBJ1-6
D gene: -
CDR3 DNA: TGTGCCAGCGCCCGGCCTGATTATACTTCACCCCTCCACTTT
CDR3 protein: CASARPDYTSPLHF

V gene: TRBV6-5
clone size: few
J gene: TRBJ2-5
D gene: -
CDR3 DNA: TGTGCCAGCAGTTACGGGGCGGGACTGGGGGAGACCCAGTACTTC
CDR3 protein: CASSYGAGLGETQYF

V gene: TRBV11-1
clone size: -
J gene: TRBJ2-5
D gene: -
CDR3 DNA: TGTGCCAGCAGACGGGACGGGGGGACCCAGTACTTC
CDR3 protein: CASRRDGGTQYF

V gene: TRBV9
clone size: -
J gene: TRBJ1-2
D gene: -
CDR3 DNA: TGTGCCAGCAGCGTAGCCCCGGGAGGCGATGGCTACACCTTC
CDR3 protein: CASSVAPGGDGYTF

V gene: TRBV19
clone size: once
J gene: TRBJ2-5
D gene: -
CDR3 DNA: TGTGCCAGTAGCCCGGCCAGTCAAGAGACCCAGTACTTC
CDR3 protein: CASSPASQETQYF

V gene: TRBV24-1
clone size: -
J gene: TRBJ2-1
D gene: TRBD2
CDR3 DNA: TGTGCCACCAGTGGTAGGGCGGGAGAGGGGAATGAGCAGTTCTTC
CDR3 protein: CATSGRAGEGNEQFF

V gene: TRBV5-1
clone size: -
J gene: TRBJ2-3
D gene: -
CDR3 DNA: TGCGCCAGCAGCCCCGGCCGCACAGATACGCAGTATTTT
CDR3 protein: CASSPGRTDTQYF

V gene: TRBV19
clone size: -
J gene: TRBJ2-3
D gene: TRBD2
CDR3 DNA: TGTGCCAGTAGTATTCGACTAGCGGGGATCACAGATACGCAGTATTTT
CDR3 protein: CASSIRLAGITDTQYF

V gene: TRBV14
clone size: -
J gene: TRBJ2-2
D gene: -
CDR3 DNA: TGTGCCAGCAGCCCCCAGGCCGGGGAGCTGTTTTTT
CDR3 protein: CASSPQAGELFF

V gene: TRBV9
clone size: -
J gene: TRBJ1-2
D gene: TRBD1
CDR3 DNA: TGTGCCAGCAGCAAAACTCTACAGGGGAACTATGGCTACACCTTC
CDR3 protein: CASSKTLQGNYGYTF

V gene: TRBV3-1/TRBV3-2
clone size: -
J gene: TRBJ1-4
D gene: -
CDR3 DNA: TGTGCCAGCAGCCAACCGTCGACAGGAATCAGGACTAATGAAAAACTGTTTTTT
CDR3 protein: CASSQPSTGIRTNEKLFF

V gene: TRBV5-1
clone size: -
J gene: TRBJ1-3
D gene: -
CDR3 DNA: TGCGCCAGCAGCTCCGTTGGGCGAGGAAACACCATATATTTT
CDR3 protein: CASSSVGRGNTIYF

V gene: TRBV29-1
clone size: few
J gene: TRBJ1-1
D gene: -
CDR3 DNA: TGCAGCGCGAGGGCGCTGGGCACTGAAGCTTTCTTT
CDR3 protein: CSARALGTEAFF

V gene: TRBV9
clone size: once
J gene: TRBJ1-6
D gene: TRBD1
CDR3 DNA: TGTGCCAGCGGGGAGGACAGGATAGTTTTTTCACCCCTCCACTTT
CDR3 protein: CASGEDRIVFSPLHF

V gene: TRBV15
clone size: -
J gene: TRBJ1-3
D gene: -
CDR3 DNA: TGTGCCACCAGCAGAGGGGGGCTCGGAAACACCATATATTTT
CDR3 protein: CATSRGGLGNTIYF

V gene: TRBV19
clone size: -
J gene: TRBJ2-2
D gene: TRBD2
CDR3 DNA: TGTGCCAGTAGTATTCTAGCGGGAGCGAACACCGGGGAGCTGTTTTTT
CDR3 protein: CASSILAGANTGELFF

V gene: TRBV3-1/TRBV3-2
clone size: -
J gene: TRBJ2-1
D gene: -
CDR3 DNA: TGTGCCAGCAGCCCAAGGACAGTCCGTACATTTAATGAGCAGTTCTTC
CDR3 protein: CASSPRTVRTFNEQFF

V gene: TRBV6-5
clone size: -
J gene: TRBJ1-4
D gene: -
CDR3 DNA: TGTGCCAGCAGTAAACCAGTGGCTAATGAAAAACTGTTTTTT
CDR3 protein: CASSKPVANEKLFF

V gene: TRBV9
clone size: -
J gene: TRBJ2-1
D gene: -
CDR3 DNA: TGTGCCAGCAGCGGCGGGCCCCTTCGGGGGAGCTCCTACAATGAGCAGTTCTTC
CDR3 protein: CASSGGPLRGSSYNEQFF